The T cell receptor (beta chain) described here comes from a study of shared T cell receptors in the human thymus. The V end lost 3 bases, the J end lost 1 base, and 13 bases lay between the germline ends. Per germline, CDR1 SGHRS and CDR2 YFSETQ. This CDR3 spans 15 amino acids. TCRdb keeps only in-frame clones here, not all; method: immunoSEQ multiplex PCR. This sample has roughly 660,000 clones, with 85% to 90% found just once. The sample also formed part of further work on human thymus T cells. That publication notes: The donors were infants in Finland with congenital heart defects, otherwise immunologically healthy. Corrective cardiac operations yielded the resected thymus tissue.

The sequenced sample was thymocytes. The chain joins TRBV5-1 to TRBJ2-5; D might be TRBD1 (6 bases). The origin of this receptor is a boy in the first two years of life with a congenital heart defect. CDR3 bases: TGCGCCAGCAGCTGCACCGGACAGCCCCAAGAGACCCAGTACTTC. This gives the protein CASSCTGQPQETQYF.